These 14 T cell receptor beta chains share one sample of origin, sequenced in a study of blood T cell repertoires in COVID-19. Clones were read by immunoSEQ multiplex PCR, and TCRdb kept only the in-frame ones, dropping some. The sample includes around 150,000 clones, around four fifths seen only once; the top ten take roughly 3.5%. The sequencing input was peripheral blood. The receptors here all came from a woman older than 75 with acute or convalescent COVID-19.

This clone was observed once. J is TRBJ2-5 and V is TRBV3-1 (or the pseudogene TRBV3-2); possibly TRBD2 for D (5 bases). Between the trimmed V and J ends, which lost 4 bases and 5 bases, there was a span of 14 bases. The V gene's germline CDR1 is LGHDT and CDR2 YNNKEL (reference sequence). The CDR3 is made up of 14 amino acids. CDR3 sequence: CASSPTGRGETQYF. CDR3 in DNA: TGTGCCAGCAGCCCTACGGGCCGCGGGGAGACCCAGTACTTC.

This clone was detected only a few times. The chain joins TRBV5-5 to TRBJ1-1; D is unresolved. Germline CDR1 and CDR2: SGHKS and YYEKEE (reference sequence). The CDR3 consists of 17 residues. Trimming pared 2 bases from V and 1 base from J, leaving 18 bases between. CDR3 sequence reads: CASSFSVDTNPNTEAFF. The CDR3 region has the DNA TGTGCCAGCAGCTTTTCCGTCGATACTAACCCGAACACTGAAGCTTTCTTT.

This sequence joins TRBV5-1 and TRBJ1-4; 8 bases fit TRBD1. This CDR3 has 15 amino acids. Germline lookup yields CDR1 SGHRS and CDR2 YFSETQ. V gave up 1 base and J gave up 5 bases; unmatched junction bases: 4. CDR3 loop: CASSLMTGENEKLFF. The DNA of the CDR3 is TGCGCCAGCAGCTTGATGACAGGGGAAAATGAAAAACTGTTTTTT.

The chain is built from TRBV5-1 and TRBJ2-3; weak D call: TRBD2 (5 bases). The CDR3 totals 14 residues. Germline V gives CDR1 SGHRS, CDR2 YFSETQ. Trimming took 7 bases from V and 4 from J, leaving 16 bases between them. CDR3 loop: CASLAGPAADTQYF. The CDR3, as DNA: TGCGCCAGCTTGGCGGGTCCCGCCGCAGATACGCAGTATTTT.

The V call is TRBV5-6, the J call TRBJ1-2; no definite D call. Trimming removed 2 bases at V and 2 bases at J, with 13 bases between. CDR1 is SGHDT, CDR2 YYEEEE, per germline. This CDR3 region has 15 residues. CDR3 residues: CASSFRGGLNYGYTF. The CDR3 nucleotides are TGTGCCAGCAGCTTCAGAGGCGGCCTGAACTATGGCTACACCTTC.

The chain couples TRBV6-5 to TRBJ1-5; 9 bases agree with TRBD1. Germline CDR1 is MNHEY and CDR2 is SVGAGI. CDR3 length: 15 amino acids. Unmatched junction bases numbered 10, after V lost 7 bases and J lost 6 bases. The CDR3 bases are TGTGCCAGCAATCATGGGGGACAGGGTGGTCAGCCCCAGCATTTT. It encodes CASNHGGQGGQPQHF.

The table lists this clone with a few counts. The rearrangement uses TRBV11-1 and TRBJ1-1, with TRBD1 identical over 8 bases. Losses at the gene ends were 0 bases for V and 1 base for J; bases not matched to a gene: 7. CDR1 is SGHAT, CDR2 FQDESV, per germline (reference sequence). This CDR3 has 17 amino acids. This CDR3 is CASSLARTGWPNTEAFF. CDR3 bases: TGTGCCAGCAGCTTAGCTCGGACAGGGTGGCCGAACACTGAAGCTTTCTTT.

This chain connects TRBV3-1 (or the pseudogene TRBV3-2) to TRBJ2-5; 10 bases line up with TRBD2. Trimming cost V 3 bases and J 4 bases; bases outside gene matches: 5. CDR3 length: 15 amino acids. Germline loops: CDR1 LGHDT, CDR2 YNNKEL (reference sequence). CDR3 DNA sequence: TGTGCCAGCAGCCACCTAGCGGGAGTTGGAGAGACCCAGTACTTC. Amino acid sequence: CASSHLAGVGETQYF.

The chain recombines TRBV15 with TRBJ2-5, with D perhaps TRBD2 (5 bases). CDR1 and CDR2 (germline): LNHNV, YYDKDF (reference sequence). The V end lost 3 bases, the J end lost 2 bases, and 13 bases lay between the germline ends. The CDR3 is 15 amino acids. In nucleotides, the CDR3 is TGTGCCACCAGCAGCCAGGACTCCAAGCAAGAGACCCAGTACTTC. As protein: CATSSQDSKQETQYF.

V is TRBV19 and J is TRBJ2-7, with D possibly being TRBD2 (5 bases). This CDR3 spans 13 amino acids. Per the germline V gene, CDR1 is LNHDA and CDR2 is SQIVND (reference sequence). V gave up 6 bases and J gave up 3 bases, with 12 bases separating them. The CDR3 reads CASRVSGHYEQYF. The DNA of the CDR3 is TGTGCCAGTAGGGTGAGCGGCCACTACGAGCAGTACTTC.

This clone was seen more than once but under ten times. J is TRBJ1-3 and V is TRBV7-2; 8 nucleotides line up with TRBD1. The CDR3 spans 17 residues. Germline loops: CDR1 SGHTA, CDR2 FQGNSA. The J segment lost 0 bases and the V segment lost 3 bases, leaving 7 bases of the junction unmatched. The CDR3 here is CASSFVAGGDSGNTIYF. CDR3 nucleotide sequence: TGTGCCAGCAGCTTCGTGGCAGGGGGCGACTCTGGAAACACCATATATTTT.

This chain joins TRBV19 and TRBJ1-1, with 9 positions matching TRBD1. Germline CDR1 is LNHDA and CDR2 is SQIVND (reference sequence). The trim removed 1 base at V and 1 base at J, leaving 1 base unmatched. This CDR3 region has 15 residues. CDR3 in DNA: TGTGCCAGTAGTATAGGGGGACAGGGGAACACTGAAGCTTTCTTT. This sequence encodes CASSIGGQGNTEAFF.

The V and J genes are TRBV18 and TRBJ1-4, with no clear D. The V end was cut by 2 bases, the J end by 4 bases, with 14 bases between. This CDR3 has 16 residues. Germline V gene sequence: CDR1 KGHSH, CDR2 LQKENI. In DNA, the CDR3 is TGTGCCAGCTCACCAACTTCGGGGAGTGATAATGAAAAACTGTTTTTT. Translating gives CASSPTSGSDNEKLFF. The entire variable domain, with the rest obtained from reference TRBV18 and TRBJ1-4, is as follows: NAGVMQNPRHLVRRRGQEARLRCSPMKGHSHVYWYRQLPEEGLKFMVYLQKENIIDESGMPKERFSAEFPKEGPSILRIQQVVRGDSAAYFCASSPTSGSDNEKLFFGSGTQLSVL.

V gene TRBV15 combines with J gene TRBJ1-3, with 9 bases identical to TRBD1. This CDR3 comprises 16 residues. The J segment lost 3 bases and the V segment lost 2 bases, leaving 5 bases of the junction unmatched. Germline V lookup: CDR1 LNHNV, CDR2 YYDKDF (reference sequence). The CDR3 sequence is CATSRKTGGSGNTIYF. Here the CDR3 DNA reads TGTGCCACCAGCAGAAAGACAGGGGGAAGTGGAAACACCATATATTTT.